This T cell receptor beta chain was sequenced during a study of post-analysis software for immune sequencing data. Study-wide background: The patients showed relapsing-remitting, secondary progressive and progressive-relapsing multiple sclerosis courses.

V was cut by 3 bases and J by 5 bases, with 13 bases left in between. This CDR3 spans 14 amino acids. Looked up from germline, CDR1 is SGHTA and CDR2 is FQGNSA. The library was made from cDNA and included unique molecular identifiers. MiXCR was run by TCRdb on the PCR reads, yielding one entry per CDR3 protein. The data hold 500,000 to 600,000 distinct CDR3 sequences, with around 44% observed a single time. Findings and limits, study-wide: The study found TRBV5-6, TRBV5-1 and TRBV20-1 among four to six TRBV segments more frequent in patients than controls. Controls' normalized Chao1 diversity significantly exceeded that of multiple sclerosis patients. Samples made in the same batch grouped tightly together by F measure.

Turning to this clonotype: Its antigen is not identified.

Specimen: blood. The chain recombines TRBV7-2 with TRBJ2-5; D may be TRBD2 (5 bases). The receptor comes from a girl aged 5-17 years with multiple sclerosis. Here the CDR3 DNA reads TGTGCCAGCAGCTTGGAGGCGGGCTTTGAGACCCAGTACTTC. As protein: CASSLEAGFETQYF.